This T cell receptor beta chain emerged from a study of T-cell reconstitution after alpha-beta-depleted transplantation in children. General study points: Several hundred rapidly expanded clones from non-depleted graft cells reportedly supplied alpha-beta T cells about two months post-transplant. The high TCRbeta diversity at day 60 in some patients came from surviving recipient T cells and thymic progenitors. Counts and diversity of T cells one year after transplant came mostly from newly produced T cells.

Researchers prepared the TCRbeta library using unique molecular identifiers, the study reports. One entry per CDR3 protein results from TCRdb running MiXCR on the PCR reads. The sample records some 220,000 distinct CDR3 sequences, roughly 10% being singletons. Judged by abundance, this clonotype is medium-sized. Its antigen is not known. J lost 0 bases, V lost 2 bases, and 1 base had no gene match. The CDR3 extends over 14 amino acids. Germline V gene sequence: CDR1 DFQATT, CDR2 SNEGSKA (reference sequence). This TCR was sampled from a child younger than two with acute myeloid leukemia, due to receive a stem cell transplant. The sequencing used PBMCs, collected before TCRalphabeta/CD19-depleted stem cell transplant. V is TRBV20-1 and J is TRBJ2-3; 8 bases map to TRBD1. CDR3 residues: CSARQGASTDTQYF. CDR3 coding DNA: TGCAGTGCTAGACAGGGGGCAAGCACAGATACGCAGTATTTT.